This is a list of T cell receptor beta chains from one sample in a study of control samples from healthy donors and cancer patients. Profiled with immunoSEQ multiplex PCR; TCRdb holds only in-frame clones, not every one. The sample contains 75,000 or so clones, roughly 87% of which appear only once. The sequenced sample consisted of PBMCs. These TCRs come from a man in his sixties with colorectal cancer. Each CDR3 is given with its conserved first and last residue. The D gene is left open where the match is weak. Expanded clones are given a class, and other clones once, few, many or no size at all.

clone_size	v_call	j_call	d_call	cdr3_aa	cdr3_nt
.	TRBV9	TRBJ2-3	.	CASSAGIRDGTDTQYF	TGTGCCAGCAGCGCTGGTATCAGGGATGGCACAGATACGCAGTATTTT
.	TRBV9	TRBJ2-7	.	CASSPLGGVGEQYF	TGTGCCAGCAGCCCTTTGGGCGGGGTAGGGGAGCAGTACTTC
.	TRBV7-3	TRBJ2-2	TRBD1	CASSRQGSTGELFF	TGTGCCAGCAGCCGACAGGGTAGCACCGGGGAGCTGTTTTTT
.	TRBV6-5	TRBJ1-6	.	CASSSQGGGPRSPLHF	TGTGCCAGCAGTTCCCAAGGTGGGGGGCCTCGATCACCCCTCCACTTT
.	TRBV9	TRBJ1-3	.	CASSVTSSGNTIYF	TGTGCCAGCAGCGTAACGTCCTCTGGAAACACCATATATTTT
.	TRBV14	TRBJ1-2	TRBD1	CASSPLDRENYGYTF	TGTGCCAGCAGCCCTCTGGACAGGGAAAACTATGGCTACACCTTC
.	TRBV5-1	TRBJ1-2	TRBD1	CASSLGGFYPGTGGGGYTF	TGCGCCAGCAGCTTGGGCGGCTTTTACCCCGGGACAGGGGGCGGTGGCTACACCTTC
.	TRBV5-6	TRBJ1-6	.	CASRKGGLTGNSPLHF	TGTGCCAGCAGGAAGGGGGGCCTGACCGGTAATTCACCCCTCCACTTT
.	TRBV6-2/TRBV6-3	TRBJ2-7	.	CASSLGYEQYF	TGTGCCAGCAGTCTAGGCTACGAGCAGTACTTC
.	TRBV4-3	TRBJ2-5	TRBD1	CASSQEWGQFQETQYF	TGCGCCAGCAGCCAAGAATGGGGACAGTTCCAAGAGACCCAGTACTTC
.	TRBV9	TRBJ2-3	TRBD2	CASSVGRGGSTDTQYF	TGTGCCAGCAGCGTAGGACGCGGGGGTAGCACAGATACGCAGTATTTT
.	TRBV2	TRBJ2-1	TRBD2	CASSGRTSGGVQFF	TGTGCCAGCAGCGGGAGGACTAGCGGGGGGGTACAGTTCTTC
.	TRBV27	TRBJ2-7	TRBD1	CASSTDRGEGEQYF	TGTGCCAGCAGTACGGACAGGGGGGAGGGTGAGCAGTACTTC
.	TRBV6-4	TRBJ2-3	.	CASSAGGWATDTQYF	TGTGCCAGCAGTGCCGGCGGGTGGGCCACAGATACGCAGTATTTT
.	TRBV2	TRBJ1-5	.	CASSPDRLNQPQHF	TGTGCCAGCAGCCCAGACAGGCTAAATCAGCCCCAGCATTTT
.	TRBV11-1	TRBJ1-1	.	CASSFRTEAFF	TGTGCCAGCAGCTTTCGGACTGAAGCTTTCTTT
.	TRBV19	TRBJ2-7	TRBD1	CASSILTFGQGAGEQYF	TGTGCCAGTAGTATCTTAACCTTCGGACAGGGGGCGGGCGAGCAGTACTTC
.	TRBV4-3	TRBJ2-3	TRBD2	CASSNRLAGGQDTQYF	TGCGCCAGCAGCAACCGGCTAGCGGGGGGGCAGGATACGCAGTATTTT
.	TRBV27	TRBJ2-1	.	CASSFRGQAYNEQFF	TGTGCCAGCAGTTTCAGAGGACAAGCCTACAATGAGCAGTTCTTC
once	TRBV11-2	TRBJ2-5	TRBD2	CASSRGGETQYF	TGTGCCAGCTCGCGGGGGGGGGAGACCCAGTACTTC
.	TRBV7-3	TRBJ1-5	.	CASSLGQNQPQHF	TGTGCCAGCAGCTTGGGGCAGAATCAGCCCCAGCATTTT
.	TRBV4-1	TRBJ2-7	TRBD2	CASSPVSKSGGYEQYF	TGCGCCAGCAGCCCAGTCTCAAAGAGCGGGGGCTACGAGCAGTACTTC
.	TRBV9	TRBJ2-3	TRBD2	CASSLTGTSGGAATDTQYF	TGTGCCAGCAGCCTTACCGGGACTAGCGGGGGCGCCGCCACAGATACGCAGTATTTT
.	TRBV21-1	TRBJ2-1	.	CASRGPEESGYNEQFF	TGTGCCAGCAGAGGACCCGAGGAGTCGGGCTACAATGAGCAGTTCTTC
.	TRBV5-1	TRBJ2-7	.	CASSFDTLWGDEQYF	TGCGCCAGCAGCTTCGATACCCTCTGGGGCGACGAGCAGTACTTC